A single sample gave rise to the 20 T cell receptor beta chains below, sequenced in a study of blood T cell repertoires in COVID-19. Only in-frame clones appear in the TCRdb table, and some are missing; sequencing was by immunoSEQ multiplex PCR. The sample has about 180,000 clones; 83% are singletons. Source material: peripheral blood. The receptors stem from a woman aged 70-85 years with COVID-19, enrolled during active disease.

The chain couples TRBV24-1 to TRBJ2-3; a weak D match, TRBD2 (6 bases). V lost 5 bases to trimming and J lost 1 base, with 12 bases between them. The length of the CDR3 is 15 residues. The germline gives CDR1 KGHDR, CDR2 SFDVKD. CDR3 loop: CATSVVGSGTDTQYF. Here the CDR3 DNA reads TGTGCCACCAGTGTGGTCGGGAGTGGCACAGATACGCAGTATTTT.

The rearrangement joins TRBV6-5 to TRBJ2-1; 11 bases map to TRBD1. Germline trimming cut 9 bases from V and 7 bases from J; bases unmatched to any gene: 8. Germline CDR1 reads MNHEY; CDR2 reads SVGAGI. This CDR3 is built from 14 residues. For the CDR3, the DNA is TGTGCCAGTGATGGGACAGGGGGAAAAAATGAGCAGTTCTTC. Amino acids: CASDGTGGKNEQFF.

DNA of the CDR3: TGTGCCAGCACCCCCGGCAGGGTATCACCCCTCCACTTT. It encodes CASTPGRVSPLHF. V and J are TRBV7-2 and TRBJ1-6; perhaps TRBD1 as D (5 bases). This CDR3 spans 13 amino acids. Trimming took off 7 bases at V and 10 bases at J, with 14 bases between the two ends. The V gene's germline CDR1 is SGHTA and CDR2 FQGNSA.

The genes are TRBV7-3 and TRBJ2-3, with D maybe TRBD1 (5 bases). V lost 4 bases and J lost 3, with 8 bases in between. The germline V gene encodes CDR1 SGHTA and CDR2 FQGTGA. The CDR3 extends over 13 amino acids. CDR3 sequence (DNA): TGTGCCAGCAGCTACGACAGAACAGATACGCAGTATTTT. Its translation: CASSYDRTDTQYF.

The gene calls are TRBV5-1 and TRBJ2-5, with TRBD2 identical over 7 bases. V gave up 6 bases and J gave up 5 bases; unmatched junction bases: 13. Germline values: CDR1 SGHRS, CDR2 YFSETQ. The CDR3 is 15 amino acids. This CDR3 reads CASTPGGGPRETQYF. CDR3 in DNA: TGCGCCAGCACCCCCGGGGGAGGGCCCCGGGAGACCCAGTACTTC.

This chain connects TRBV14 to TRBJ2-2; D is perhaps TRBD2 (6 bases). CDR1 is SGHDN and CDR2 is FVKESK in the germline V gene. The V end lost 3 bases, the J end lost 3 bases, and 11 bases lay between the germline ends. There are 15 residues in the CDR3. The CDR3 region is CASSHNRGYTGELFF. The CDR3 DNA is TGTGCCAGCAGCCACAACCGGGGGTACACCGGGGAGCTGTTTTTT.

The chain joins TRBV5-1 to TRBJ2-3, with TRBD2 matching over 9 bases. Trimming removed 2 bases from V and 3 bases from J; junction bases left unmatched: 4. The CDR3 totals 15 residues. Germline V lookup: CDR1 SGHRS, CDR2 YFSETQ. CDR3 amino acids: CASSFGGRATDTQYF. CDR3 DNA sequence: TGCGCCAGCAGCTTCGGCGGGAGGGCGACAGATACGCAGTATTTT.

The chain couples TRBV28 to TRBJ2-7; 7 nucleotides align to TRBD2. CDR1 and CDR2 (germline): MDHEN, SYDVKM. CDR3 length equals 15 residues. Trimming took 7 bases from V and 0 from J; bases not matched to a gene: 9. The CDR3 region is CASTPSGASSYEQYF. CDR3 nucleotides: TGTGCCAGCACCCCCAGCGGGGCCAGCTCCTACGAGCAGTACTTC.

The chain is built from TRBV18 and TRBJ2-2, with D unclear. The germline V and J ends were trimmed by 2 bases and 3 bases, with 10 bases remaining between them. The CDR3 has 15 amino acids. Germline CDR1 and CDR2: KGHSH and LQKENI. CDR3 coding DNA: TGTGCCAGCTCACCAGTCAGTCCCGACACCGGGGAGCTGTTTTTT. Amino acids: CASSPVSPDTGELFF.

Many counts were recorded for this clone. The chain couples TRBV28 to TRBJ2-7, with TRBD2 as a possible D gene (5 bases). Germline V CDR1 and CDR2: MDHEN, SYDVKM. The CDR3 is made up of 12 amino acids. V was trimmed by 6 bases and J by 3 bases, leaving 9 bases between them. CDR3 residues: CASRGSGYEQYF. DNA for the CDR3: TGTGCCAGCAGGGGGAGTGGCTACGAGCAGTACTTC.

The chain employs TRBV10-1 and TRBJ1-5; 11 bases align to TRBD1. The CDR3 length is 16 residues. Germline V gene data show CDR1 as WNHNN and CDR2 as SYGVQD (reference sequence). The trim removed 6 bases at V and 7 bases at J, leaving 11 bases unmatched. CDR3 DNA: TGCGCCAGCAGGGGGAGGGACAGGGGGATAAACCAGCCCCAGCATTTT. It translates to CASRGRDRGINQPQHF.

The chain employs TRBV5-1 and TRBJ1-3; D remains unclear. Germline loops: CDR1 SGHRS, CDR2 YFSETQ. The CDR3 loop spans 16 amino acids. With 7 bases removed from V and 2 bases from J, the gap between germline ends came to 19 bases. The CDR3 spells CASDRYNGQTGNTIYF. In nucleotides, the CDR3 is TGCGCCAGCGATCGATATAATGGGCAGACTGGAAACACCATATATTTT.

The chain uses TRBV27 and TRBJ2-7, with a weak D call TRBD2 (6 bases). V was pared by 4 bases and J by 2 bases, with 15 bases between. This CDR3 is 15 amino acids long. Per the germline V gene, CDR1 is MNHEY and CDR2 is SMNVEV (reference sequence). CDR3 residues: CASSYRLAATYEQYF. In DNA form, the CDR3 reads TGTGCCAGCAGTTACCGCTTAGCGGCTACCTACGAGCAGTACTTC.

CDR3 bases: TGCGCCAGCAGCTTGGGATCTAGTGTACGTATACAAGAGACCCAGTACTTC. This encodes CASSLGSSVRIQETQYF. The gene calls are TRBV5-1 and TRBJ2-5, with D unclear. The germline V gene has CDR1 SGHRS and CDR2 YFSETQ. V shed 0 bases and J shed 2 bases, with 17 bases lying between them. This CDR3 region has 17 residues.

This clone was seen a few times. The chain carries TRBV27 and TRBJ1-6; D remains ambiguous. With 4 bases removed from V and 6 bases from J, the gap between germline ends came to 10 bases. Per the germline V gene, CDR1 is MNHEY and CDR2 is SMNVEV (reference sequence). This CDR3 region has 14 residues. The CDR3 is CASSSWQFNSPLHF. In DNA form, the CDR3 reads TGTGCCAGCAGTTCTTGGCAGTTTAATTCACCCCTCCACTTT.

The V and J genes are TRBV24-1 and TRBJ2-2; D possibly corresponds to TRBD2 (5 bases). Germline CDR1 reads KGHDR; CDR2 reads SFDVKD. With 2 bases removed from V and 7 bases from J, the gap between germline ends came to 13 bases. The CDR3 consists of 15 residues. CDR3: CATSDSERVGGELFF. The DNA for the CDR3 is TGTGCCACCAGTGATTCCGAGAGGGTTGGCGGGGAGCTGTTTTTT.

This clone was seen a few times. V usage is TRBV7-2 and J usage is TRBJ1-5; 7 bases match TRBD1. Trimming at V came to 3 bases and at J to 0 bases, leaving 2 bases not matched to a gene. Germline assignment: CDR1 SGHTA and CDR2 FQGNSA. This CDR3 region has 15 residues. DNA of the CDR3: TGTGCCAGCAGCTTGGGACAGTATAGCAATCAGCCCCAGCATTTT. Translation gives CASSLGQYSNQPQHF.

The CDR3 region is CASRLTSGRGYNEQFF. The CDR3, as DNA: TGTGCCAGCAGGTTAACTAGCGGGAGGGGGTACAATGAGCAGTTCTTC. This sequence joins TRBV7-2 and TRBJ2-1, with 13 bases identical to TRBD2. After removal of 6 bases from V and 4 bases from J, the junction contained 6 bases not matched to a gene. This CDR3 is built from 16 residues. Germline V lookup: CDR1 SGHTA, CDR2 FQGNSA.

The chain recombines TRBV3-1 (or the pseudogene TRBV3-2) with TRBJ1-1; a weak D match, TRBD1 (5 bases). Germline assignment: CDR1 LGHDT and CDR2 YNNKEL (reference sequence). The CDR3 runs 16 residues. The V and J ends lost 0 bases and 1 base respectively, with 12 bases between them. The CDR3 region is CASSQDQGVTNTEAFF. The CDR3 DNA is TGTGCCAGCAGCCAAGATCAAGGGGTCACGAACACTGAAGCTTTCTTT.

The rearrangement uses TRBV6-5 and TRBJ2-7; possible D gene TRBD1, 5 bases. Trimming took off 5 bases at V and 6 bases at J, with 17 bases between the two ends. Germline CDR1 is MNHEY and CDR2 is SVGAGI. This CDR3 region has 14 residues. The chain's CDR3 is CASSRGQGKREQYF. Written as DNA, the CDR3 is TGTGCCAGCAGTAGGGGTCAGGGTAAACGCGAGCAGTACTTC.